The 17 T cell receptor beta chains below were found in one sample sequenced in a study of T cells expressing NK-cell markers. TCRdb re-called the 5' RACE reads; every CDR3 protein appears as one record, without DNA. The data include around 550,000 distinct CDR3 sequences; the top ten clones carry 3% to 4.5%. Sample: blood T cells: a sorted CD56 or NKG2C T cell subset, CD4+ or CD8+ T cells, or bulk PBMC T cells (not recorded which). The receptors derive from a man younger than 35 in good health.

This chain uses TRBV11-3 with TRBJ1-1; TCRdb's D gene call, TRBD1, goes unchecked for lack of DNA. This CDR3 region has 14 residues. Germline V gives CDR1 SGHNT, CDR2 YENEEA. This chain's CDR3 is CASRPGQRNTEAFF.

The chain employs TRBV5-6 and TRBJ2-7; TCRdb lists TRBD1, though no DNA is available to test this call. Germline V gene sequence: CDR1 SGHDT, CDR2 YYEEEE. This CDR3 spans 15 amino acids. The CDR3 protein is CASSKYRDRDYEQYF.

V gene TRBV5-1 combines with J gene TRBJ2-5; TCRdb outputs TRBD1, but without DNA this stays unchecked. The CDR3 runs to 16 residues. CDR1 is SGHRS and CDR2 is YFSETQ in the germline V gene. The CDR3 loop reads CASSLSGQGSLETQYF.

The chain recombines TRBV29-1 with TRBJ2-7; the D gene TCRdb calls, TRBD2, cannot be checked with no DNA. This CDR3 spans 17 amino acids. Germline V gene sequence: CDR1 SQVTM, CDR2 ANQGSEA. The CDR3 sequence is CSVFRAGAYHDYYEQYF.

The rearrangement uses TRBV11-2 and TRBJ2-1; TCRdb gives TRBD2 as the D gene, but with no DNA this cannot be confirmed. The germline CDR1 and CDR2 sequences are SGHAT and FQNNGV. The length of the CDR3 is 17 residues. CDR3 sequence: CASSTSGEPSSYNEQFF.

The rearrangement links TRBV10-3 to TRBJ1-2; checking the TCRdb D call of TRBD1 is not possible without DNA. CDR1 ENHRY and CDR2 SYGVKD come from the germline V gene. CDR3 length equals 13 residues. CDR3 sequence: CAMRTGVNYGYTF.

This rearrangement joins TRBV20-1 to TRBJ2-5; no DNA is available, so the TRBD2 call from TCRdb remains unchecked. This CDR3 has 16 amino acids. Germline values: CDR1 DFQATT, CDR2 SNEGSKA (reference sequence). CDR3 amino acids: CSARSLKTSGSETQYF.

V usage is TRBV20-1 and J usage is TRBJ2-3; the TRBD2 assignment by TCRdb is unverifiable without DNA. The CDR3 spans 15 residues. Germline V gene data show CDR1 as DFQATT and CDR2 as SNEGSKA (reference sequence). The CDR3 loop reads CSASRLGSSSDTQYF.

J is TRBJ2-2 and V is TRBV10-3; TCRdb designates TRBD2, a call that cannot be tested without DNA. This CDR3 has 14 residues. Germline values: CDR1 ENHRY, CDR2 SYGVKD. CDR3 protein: CAISPQKEAGELFF.

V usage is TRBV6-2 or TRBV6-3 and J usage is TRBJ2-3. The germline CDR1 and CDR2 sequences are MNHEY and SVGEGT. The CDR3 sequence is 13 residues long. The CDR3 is CASSFRVGDTQYF.

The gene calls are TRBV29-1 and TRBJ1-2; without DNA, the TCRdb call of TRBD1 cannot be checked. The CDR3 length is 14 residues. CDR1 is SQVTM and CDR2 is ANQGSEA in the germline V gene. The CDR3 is CSVASGQANYGYTF. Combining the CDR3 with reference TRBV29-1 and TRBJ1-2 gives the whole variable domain SAVISQKPSRDICQRGTSLTIQCQVDSQVTMMFWYRQQPGQSLTLIATANQGSEATYESGFVIDKFPISRPNLTFSTLTVSNMSPEDSSIYLCSVASGQANYGYTFGSGTRLTVV.

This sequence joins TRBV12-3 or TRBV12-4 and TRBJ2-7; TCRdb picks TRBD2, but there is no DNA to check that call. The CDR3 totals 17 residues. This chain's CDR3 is CASSSRTSGRADYEQYF.

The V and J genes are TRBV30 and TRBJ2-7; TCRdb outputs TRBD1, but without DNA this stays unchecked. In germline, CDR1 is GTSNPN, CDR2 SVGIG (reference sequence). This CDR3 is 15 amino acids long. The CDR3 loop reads CAWSVTWRTKDEQYF.

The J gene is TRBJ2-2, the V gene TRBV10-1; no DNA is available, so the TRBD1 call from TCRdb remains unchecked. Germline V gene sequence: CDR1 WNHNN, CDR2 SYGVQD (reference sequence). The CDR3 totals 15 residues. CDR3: CASSLTLRGAGELFF.

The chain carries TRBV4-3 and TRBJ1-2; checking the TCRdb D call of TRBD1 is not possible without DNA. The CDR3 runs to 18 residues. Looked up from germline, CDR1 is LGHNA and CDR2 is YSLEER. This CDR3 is CASSQDPPTGITNYGYTF.

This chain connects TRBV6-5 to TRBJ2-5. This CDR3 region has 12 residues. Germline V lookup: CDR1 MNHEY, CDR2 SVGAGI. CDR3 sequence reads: CASSYRSGTQYF.

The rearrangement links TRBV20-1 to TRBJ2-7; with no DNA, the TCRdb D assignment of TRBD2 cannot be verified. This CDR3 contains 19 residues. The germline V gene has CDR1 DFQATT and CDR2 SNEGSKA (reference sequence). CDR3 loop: CSARDRASGRVGSTYEQYF.